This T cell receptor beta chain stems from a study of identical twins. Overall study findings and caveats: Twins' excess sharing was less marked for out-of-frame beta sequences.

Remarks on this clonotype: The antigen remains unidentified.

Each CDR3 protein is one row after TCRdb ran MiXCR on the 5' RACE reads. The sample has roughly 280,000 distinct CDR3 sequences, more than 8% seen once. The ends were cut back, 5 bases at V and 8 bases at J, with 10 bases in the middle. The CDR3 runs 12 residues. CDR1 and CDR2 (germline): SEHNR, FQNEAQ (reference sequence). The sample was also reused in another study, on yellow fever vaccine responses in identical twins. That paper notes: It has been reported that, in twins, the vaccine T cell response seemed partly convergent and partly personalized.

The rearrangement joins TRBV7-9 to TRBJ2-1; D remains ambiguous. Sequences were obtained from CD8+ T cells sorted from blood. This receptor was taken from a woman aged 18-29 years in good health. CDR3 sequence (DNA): TGTGCCAGCAGCCCCCCTAACGATGAGCAGTTCTTC. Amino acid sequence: CASSPPNDEQFF.